The sequence of this T cell receptor beta chain was determined in a study of T-cell reconstitution after alpha-beta-depleted transplantation in children. Study-level results: Reportedly, roughly two months post-transplant, alpha-beta T cells arose from several hundred expanded graft clones. Once a year had passed after transplant, T-cell counts and diversity came mostly from newly produced T cells. Some patients owed their high day-60 TCRbeta diversity to surviving recipient T cells and thymic progenitors.

This clonotype turned up a few times. Its specificity is unknown. TCRbeta library preparation incorporated unique molecular identifiers. TCRdb called the PCR reads again in MiXCR, with one record for every CDR3 protein. The sample shows 500,000 to 650,000 distinct CDR3 sequences, roughly 11% of them seen only once. The clonotype originates from a female patient between 2 and 15 years old who had a stem cell transplant for aplastic anemia, so the T cells may come from the graft donor. This specimen was PBMCs, mostly from graft donor cells, taken 180 days after TCRalphabeta/CD19-depleted stem cell transplant.

CDR3 bases: TGTGCCACCCTAAGGGGGGGCACTGAAGCTTTCTTT. As protein: CATLRGGTEAFF. The rearrangement links TRBV7-9 to TRBJ1-1, with D possibly matching TRBD1 (6 bases). The CDR3 has 12 residues. CDR1 and CDR2 from the germline V gene are SEHNR and FQNEAQ (reference sequence). Trimming took 10 bases from V and 4 from J, leaving 13 bases between them. Combining the CDR3 with reference TRBV7-9 and TRBJ1-1 gives the whole variable domain DTGVSQNPRHKITKRGQNVTFRCDPISEHNRLYWYRQTLGQGPEFLTYFQNEAQLEKSRLLSDRFSAERPKGSFSTLEIQRTEQGDSAMYLCATLRGGTEAFFGQGTRLTVV.